This TCR beta chain was observed in a study of cytomegalovirus exposure and HLA in healthy donors. PCR involved 60 Vbeta and 13 Jbeta primers. TCRdb's copy holds only in-frame clones and misses some; the assay was immunoSEQ multiplex PCR. This sample contains 25,000 to 30,000 clones. Note on this clone: The antigen remains unidentified.

Findings and caveats of the study: According to a later analysis, most TCR beta chains associated with CMV appeared HLA-restricted.

The CDR3 has 13 residues. Per germline, CDR1 MGHDK and CDR2 SYGVNS. Germline trimming cut 6 bases from V and 6 bases from J; bases unmatched to any gene: 6. This receptor was identified in a man aged 25-45 years in good health and CMV-seronegative. Sequences were obtained from PBMCs. The chain uses TRBV25-1 and TRBJ1-1; 8 bases match TRBD1. As DNA, the CDR3 is TGTGCCAGCAGAGGACAGGGTGCTTCTGAAGCTTTCTTT. Translating gives CASRGQGASEAFF.